The 20 T cell receptor beta chains listed next were all sequenced from one sample in a study of blood T cell repertoires in COVID-19. The assay was immunoSEQ multiplex PCR, and TCRdb's table has in-frame clones only and misses some. The profile covers about 120,000 clones, with roughly 89% appearing a single time and roughly 3.5% taken by the ten largest. Sample: PBMCs or T cells enriched from blood (not recorded which). Receptor source: a woman in her thirties who had recovered from COVID-19.

This clone was seen just once. The chain joins TRBV19 to TRBJ2-3; D perhaps matches TRBD2 (6 bases). V lost 5 bases, J lost 6 bases, and 12 bases lay in between. Germline V gene data show CDR1 as LNHDA and CDR2 as SQIVND (reference sequence). The CDR3 runs 13 residues. CDR3 nucleotide sequence: TGTGCCAGTAGTGCCGGACTACACGATACGCAGTATTTT. This sequence encodes CASSAGLHDTQYF.

The chain recombines TRBV11-2 with TRBJ2-3; 9 bases match TRBD2. There are 16 residues in the CDR3. The V gene's germline CDR1 is SGHAT and CDR2 FQNNGV. V lost 5 bases to trimming and J lost 1 base; unmatched junction nucleotides: 7. Here the CDR3 reads CASSEGWTSGTDTQYF. In DNA, the CDR3 is TGTGCCAGCAGCGAGGGGTGGACTAGCGGCACAGATACGCAGTATTTT.

The chain has TRBV6-5 and TRBJ1-5; D perhaps matches TRBD1 (6 bases). V was trimmed by 10 bases and J by 0 bases, leaving 13 bases between them. The germline V gene encodes CDR1 MNHEY and CDR2 SVGAGI. The CDR3 covers 14 residues. CDR3 in DNA: TGTGCCACCTCCCAAGGGGGTAGCAATCAGCCCCAGCATTTT. Protein: CATSQGGSNQPQHF.

This clone has a handful of counts. The chain combines TRBV6-2 or TRBV6-3 with TRBJ2-7, with 7 bases fitting TRBD1. J gave up 4 bases and V 0 bases, and 9 bases lay outside the gene matches. Germline V CDR1 and CDR2: MNHEY, SVGEGT. The CDR3 contains 16 residues. The CDR3 here is CASSYSIQQGQYEQYF. In DNA, the CDR3 is TGTGCCAGCAGTTACTCGATACAACAGGGGCAATACGAGCAGTACTTC.

The rearrangement joins TRBV5-6 to TRBJ1-3; 7 positions match TRBD1. CDR3 length: 15 residues. Germline assignment: CDR1 SGHDT and CDR2 YYEEEE. The ends lost 5 bases at V and 5 bases at J; junction bases unmatched: 10. In nucleotides, the CDR3 is TGTGCCAGCAGGTCCGACAGGGCGAACAGAAACACCATATATTTT. It yields the protein CASRSDRANRNTIYF.

The chain joins TRBV27 to TRBJ1-2; 7 positions match TRBD1. The CDR3 contains 15 residues. CDR1 is MNHEY, CDR2 SMNVEV, per germline (reference sequence). Trimming cost V 4 bases and J 0 bases; bases outside gene matches: 5. In nucleotides, the CDR3 is TGTGCCAGCAGTTACTCGACAGGGACTAACTATGGCTACACCTTC. Translating gives CASSYSTGTNYGYTF.

The V and J genes are TRBV6-2 or TRBV6-3 and TRBJ2-3; 13 nucleotides agree with TRBD2. The CDR3 contains 12 residues. The junction had 2 bases not matched to a gene; V was cut back by 4 bases and J by 13 bases. From germline, CDR1 is MNHEY and CDR2 SVGEGT. The CDR3 loop is CASSLGLAGKYF. The CDR3 nucleotides are TGTGCCAGCAGTTTGGGACTAGCGGGAAAGTATTTT.

The genes are TRBV5-1 and TRBJ1-6, with TRBD1 matching over 10 bases. Trimming took 2 bases from V and 11 from J; bases not matched to a gene: 4. This CDR3 has 14 residues. From germline, CDR1 is SGHRS and CDR2 YFSETQ. The chain's CDR3 is CASSFRDRGAPLHF. CDR3 coding DNA: TGCGCCAGCAGCTTCCGGGACAGGGGTGCACCCCTCCACTTT.

The chain joins TRBV28 to TRBJ2-1; 8 nucleotides line up with TRBD2. CDR3 size: 21 residues. V trimming: 2 bases; J trimming: 7 bases; junction bases outside the gene matches: 25. In germline, CDR1 is MDHEN, CDR2 SYDVKM. CDR3: CASSLSPWASGSSLHTNEQFF. The CDR3 DNA is TGTGCCAGCAGTTTAAGTCCCTGGGCTAGCGGGTCCTCCCTTCACACGAATGAGCAGTTCTTC.

The chain uses TRBV28 and TRBJ2-2, with 8 bases lining up with TRBD1. The CDR3 sequence is 15 residues long. Germline lookup yields CDR1 MDHEN and CDR2 SYDVKM. Germline trimming cut 3 bases from V and 4 bases from J; bases unmatched to any gene: 4. The CDR3 DNA sequence: TGTGCCAGCAGTTTTACAGGGGGAGTCACCGGGGAGCTGTTTTTT. Its translation is CASSFTGGVTGELFF.

The V gene is TRBV7-9, the J gene TRBJ1-2, with no clear D. The CDR3 extends over 15 amino acids. CDR1 and CDR2 from the germline V gene are SEHNR and FQNEAQ (reference sequence). The ends were cut back, 5 bases at V and 4 bases at J, with 17 bases in the middle. CDR3 sequence reads: CASSPTGREGYGYTF. The CDR3 DNA follows: TGTGCCAGCAGCCCCACCGGTCGGGAGGGCTATGGCTACACCTTC.

This CDR3 is CASSVASLALPNEQYF. The CDR3 DNA reads as TGTGCCAGCAGCGTAGCTAGCCTAGCGCTACCCAACGAGCAGTACTTC. The V gene is TRBV9, the J gene TRBJ2-7, with D possibly TRBD2 on 6 matching bases. Germline values: CDR1 SGDLS, CDR2 YYNGEE. This CDR3 is built from 16 residues. The ends were cut back, 0 bases at V and 5 bases at J, with 18 bases in the middle.

The genes are TRBV6-5 and TRBJ2-1; 10 bases fit TRBD2. This CDR3 is built from 15 residues. Losses at the gene ends were 6 bases for V and 8 bases for J; bases not matched to a gene: 10. Germline V gene data show CDR1 as MNHEY and CDR2 as SVGAGI. CDR3 in amino acids: CASRSSGRAGDEQFF. Written as DNA, the CDR3 is TGTGCCAGCAGATCCAGCGGGAGGGCCGGGGATGAGCAGTTCTTC.

This clone was seen repeatedly, ten times or more. V usage is TRBV5-1 and J usage is TRBJ2-3, with 12 bases that match TRBD2. V was pared by 0 bases and J by 5 bases, with 10 bases of the junction left unmatched. The CDR3 sequence is 18 residues long. Germline CDR1 is SGHRS and CDR2 is YFSETQ. This CDR3 reads CASSLDGLAGGPGDTQYF. The CDR3 DNA sequence: TGCGCCAGCAGCTTGGATGGGCTAGCGGGAGGGCCGGGAGATACGCAGTATTTT.

The chain is built from TRBV29-1 and TRBJ1-5; 11 positions match TRBD1. Trimming at V came to 6 bases and at J to 7 bases, leaving 8 bases not matched to a gene. This CDR3 has 14 amino acids. Germline V gene lookup returns CDR1 SQVTM and CDR2 ANQGSEA. This CDR3 reads CSVRGQGEGQPQHF. CDR3 DNA sequence: TGCAGCGTGAGGGGACAGGGGGAAGGACAGCCCCAGCATTTT.

The gene calls are TRBV5-4 and TRBJ2-7, with D possibly matching TRBD2 (6 bases). Between the trimmed V and J ends, which lost 4 bases and 2 bases, there was a span of 10 bases. This CDR3 has 13 amino acids. CDR1 is SGHNT, CDR2 YYREEE, per germline (reference sequence). The CDR3 DNA sequence: TGTGCCAGCAGCGTTAGCGGAACCTACGAGCAGTACTTC. Translation: CASSVSGTYEQYF.

The chain combines TRBV7-9 with TRBJ2-7; D is possibly TRBD1 (5 bases). This CDR3 comprises 14 residues. The germline V gene has CDR1 SEHNR and CDR2 FQNEAQ (reference sequence). V dropped 5 bases and J dropped 9 bases, with 20 bases sitting between them. The CDR3 is CASSTDSLITTQYF. The CDR3 nucleotides read TGTGCCAGCAGCACCGACAGCCTTATCACAACGCAGTACTTC.

DNA of the CDR3: TGTGCCAGCAGCTTCCAGGTGTACTACGAGCAGTACTTC. Protein: CASSFQVYYEQYF. The chain joins TRBV5-5 to TRBJ2-7; D remains ambiguous. The CDR3 length is 13 residues. Germline V gene lookup returns CDR1 SGHKS and CDR2 YYEKEE (reference sequence). V lost 2 bases and J 3 bases, leaving 9 bases between the germline ends.

The rearrangement uses TRBV7-8 and TRBJ1-5; D remains ambiguous. The germline V gene has CDR1 SGHVS and CDR2 FQNEAQ. Trimming stripped 5 bases from V and 0 bases from J, with 17 bases between. The CDR3 is made up of 17 amino acids. The CDR3 region has the DNA TGTGCCAGCAGCCCACCCGGGTCCCCCTATAGCAATCAGCCCCAGCATTTT. Its translation is CASSPPGSPYSNQPQHF.

The chain is built from TRBV18 and TRBJ2-1; 8 nucleotides agree with TRBD2. The CDR3 consists of 16 residues. The J segment lost 3 bases and the V segment lost 2 bases, leaving 6 bases of the junction unmatched. CDR1 and CDR2 from the germline V gene are KGHSH and LQKENI. The CDR3 loop reads CASSPLVAGNYNEQFF. DNA for the CDR3: TGTGCCAGCTCACCATTGGTAGCGGGGAACTACAATGAGCAGTTCTTC.